The 12 T cell receptor beta chains below come from one sample, sequenced in a study of T cell responses to AZD1222 COVID-19 vaccine. TCRdb's table, derived via immunoSEQ multiplex PCR, lists solely in-frame clones and lacks some. The sample comprises about 91,000 clones, 80% to 95% of which are singletons, and 2.5% to 3.5% rests with the top ten. This material consisted of peripheral blood, taken 28 days after the second AZD1222 dose. These receptor sequences come from an adult who received the AZD1222 COVID-19 vaccine.

The J gene is TRBJ2-3, the V gene TRBV5-1, with 14 bases fitting TRBD2. Losses at the gene ends were 4 bases for V and 0 bases for J; bases not matched to a gene: 7. The CDR3 consists of 18 residues. Germline values: CDR1 SGHRS, CDR2 YFSETQ. The CDR3 DNA reads TGCGCCAGCAGCATAGGGACTAGCGGGGGAACAAGCACAGATACGCAGTATTTT. Protein: CASSIGTSGGTSTDTQYF.

J is TRBJ2-3 and V is TRBV5-1, with D possibly being TRBD1 (6 bases). This CDR3 is built from 15 residues. Trimming left V 1 base short and J 2 bases short, with 11 bases between. CDR1 and CDR2 (germline): SGHRS, YFSETQ. CDR3 coding DNA: TGCGCCAGCAGCTTGAACAGGGCCTCCACAGATACGCAGTATTTT. Translated: CASSLNRASTDTQYF. The complete variable domain, with remaining parts taken from reference TRBV5-1 and TRBJ2-3, reads KAGVTQTPRYLIKTRGQQVTLSCSPISGHRSVSWYQQTPGQGLQFLFEYFSETQRNKGNFPGRFSGRQFSNSRSEMNVSTLELGDSALYLCASSLNRASTDTQYFGPGTRLTVL.

This rearrangement joins TRBV6-2 or TRBV6-3 to TRBJ2-3; 9 bases match TRBD1. J lost 3 bases, V lost 2 bases, and 3 bases had no gene match. The germline V gene has CDR1 MNHEY and CDR2 SVGEGT. The CDR3 contains 15 residues. This CDR3 is CASSYDRGTTDTQYF. The CDR3 bases are TGTGCCAGCAGTTACGACAGGGGGACGACAGATACGCAGTATTTT.

This chain joins TRBV7-9 and TRBJ2-3; 10 positions agree with TRBD2. CDR3 size: 16 residues. The germline CDR1 and CDR2 sequences are SEHNR and FQNEAQ (reference sequence). The J segment lost 0 bases and the V segment lost 5 bases, leaving 5 bases of the junction unmatched. CDR3 in amino acids: CASSPGLAASTDTQYF. CDR3 sequence (DNA): TGTGCCAGCAGCCCCGGACTAGCGGCTAGCACAGATACGCAGTATTTT.

V is TRBV4-1 and J is TRBJ2-7; 8 nucleotides align to TRBD2. Germline assignment: CDR1 MGHRA and CDR2 YSYEKL. The V gene end was trimmed by 4 bases and the J gene end by 0 bases; junction bases not matched to a gene: 5. The CDR3 is 15 residues long. The CDR3 DNA is TGCGCCAGCAGCCGTAGCGGGGCTAGCTCCTACGAGCAGTACTTC. Translation: CASSRSGASSYEQYF.

This chain joins TRBV10-2 and TRBJ1-1; possible D gene TRBD1, 6 bases. Trimming removed 7 bases at V and 2 bases at J, with 14 bases between. The germline gives CDR1 WSHSY, CDR2 SAAADI. The CDR3 has 14 amino acids. In DNA, the CDR3 is TGCGCCAGCACCCCCGGACAGTTAAACACTGAAGCTTTCTTT. This gives the protein CASTPGQLNTEAFF.

The rearrangement links TRBV19 to TRBJ2-7, with D tentatively TRBD2 (7 bases). Germline-derived CDR1 and CDR2 are LNHDA and SQIVND (reference sequence). Trimming shortened V by 3 bases and J by 7 bases, and 13 bases separated the two germline ends. This CDR3 has 13 amino acids. CDR3 region: CASSMGGLGEQYF. The CDR3 region has the DNA TGTGCCAGTAGTATGGGGGGGCTAGGGGAGCAGTACTTC. Together with reference TRBV19 and TRBJ2-7, the CDR3 gives the full variable domain: DGGITQSPKYLFRKEGQNVTLSCEQNLNHDAMYWYRQDPGQGLRLIYYSQIVNDFQKGDIAEGYSVSREKKESFPLTVTSAQKNPTAFYLCASSMGGLGEQYFGPGTRLTVT.

The chain joins TRBV28 to TRBJ1-5; D perhaps matches TRBD1 (5 bases). Germline V CDR1 and CDR2: MDHEN, SYDVKM. The CDR3 loop spans 15 amino acids. The V gene lost 7 bases and the J gene lost 3 bases, with 16 bases spanning the gap. The CDR3 is CASIFRGEANQPQHF. The CDR3 DNA reads TGTGCCAGCATTTTTAGAGGGGAGGCCAATCAGCCCCAGCATTTT.

The rearrangement joins TRBV19 to TRBJ1-2, with a weak D call TRBD1 (6 bases). This CDR3 is built from 15 residues. V was clipped by 3 bases and J by 5 bases, with 16 bases between them. Germline CDR1 LNHDA, CDR2 SQIVND (reference sequence). The CDR3 bases are TGTGCCAGTAGTATTCATTTACAGGGTCGGTATGGCTACACCTTC. Translation: CASSIHLQGRYGYTF.

The chain uses TRBV19 and TRBJ1-4; 10 bases map to TRBD1. The CDR3 length is 19 residues. The junction had 12 bases not matched to a gene; V was cut back by 5 bases and J by 0 bases. In germline, CDR1 is LNHDA, CDR2 SQIVND (reference sequence). CDR3 region: CASSVQGTGAAATNEKLFF. CDR3 bases: TGTGCCAGTAGTGTCCAGGGGACAGGGGCAGCGGCAACTAATGAAAAACTGTTTTTT.

The chain recombines TRBV19 with TRBJ1-2, with 8 nucleotides matching TRBD1. The junction had 1 base not matched to a gene; V was cut back by 5 bases and J by 8 bases. CDR3 length equals 11 residues. The germline gives CDR1 LNHDA, CDR2 SQIVND (reference sequence). Written as DNA, the CDR3 is TGTGCCAGTAGTGACAGGGGCGGCTACACCTTC. It specifies CASSDRGGYTF.

The rearrangement links TRBV18 to TRBJ1-5; D is unclear. Germline V gene lookup returns CDR1 KGHSH and CDR2 LQKENI. V was trimmed by 1 base and J by 5 bases, leaving 12 bases between them. The CDR3 length is 15 residues. The CDR3 here is CASSPLPGSDQPQHF. CDR3 nucleotide sequence: TGTGCCAGCTCACCACTGCCAGGCTCCGATCAGCCCCAGCATTTT.